These 5 T cell receptor beta chains came from one sample sequenced in a study of blood T cell repertoires in COVID-19. Only in-frame clones appear in the TCRdb table, and some are missing; sequencing was by immunoSEQ multiplex PCR. The repertoire holds roughly 100,000 clones, around 78% seen once, with about 6.3% in the top ten. The specimen sequenced was peripheral blood. The receptors were sampled from a man aged 80 or over with COVID-19, enrolled during active disease.

The genes are TRBV7-2 and TRBJ2-7, with D hard to call. V shed 0 bases and J shed 5 bases, with 11 bases lying between them. The CDR3 totals 14 residues. Germline CDR1 SGHTA, CDR2 FQGNSA. The CDR3 DNA is TGTGCCAGCAGCTTAGCTGCCTATGAGGACGAGCAGTACTTC. Translating it yields CASSLAAYEDEQYF.

V gene TRBV18 combines with J gene TRBJ1-2; TRBD1 matches at 10 bases. This CDR3 is 14 amino acids long. Germline CDR1 reads KGHSH; CDR2 reads LQKENI. The ends lost 2 bases at V and 8 bases at J; junction bases unmatched: 5. Here the CDR3 reads CASSPAGTGEGYTF. DNA for the CDR3: TGTGCCAGCTCACCAGCCGGGACAGGGGAAGGCTACACCTTC.

The chain employs TRBV19 and TRBJ1-2; 7 bases fit TRBD1. Germline CDR1 LNHDA, CDR2 SQIVND (reference sequence). This CDR3 spans 13 amino acids. Trimming removed 2 bases from V and 13 bases from J; junction bases left unmatched: 10. The DNA of the CDR3 is TGTGCCAGTAGTATAATATCGGGGACAGCCGGCACCTTC. It translates to CASSIISGTAGTF. Drawing the rest from reference TRBV19 and TRBJ1-2, the complete variable domain is DGGITQSPKYLFRKEGQNVTLSCEQNLNHDAMYWYRQDPGQGLRLIYYSQIVNDFQKGDIAEGYSVSREKKESFPLTVTSAQKNPTAFYLCASSIISGTAGTFGSGTRLTVV.

The chain has TRBV5-8 and TRBJ2-7; 8 bases agree with TRBD1. The CDR3 totals 14 residues. CDR1 and CDR2 from the germline V gene are SGHTS and YDEGEE. With V trimmed by 1 base and J by 1 base, 1 base remained unmatched. The chain's CDR3 is CASSLNRGSYEQYF. CDR3 nucleotide sequence: TGTGCCAGCAGCTTGAACAGGGGGTCCTACGAGCAGTACTTC.

The J gene is TRBJ2-7, the V gene TRBV6-5, with 7 bases fitting TRBD2. Germline V gene data show CDR1 as MNHEY and CDR2 as SVGAGI. This CDR3 spans 15 amino acids. J lost 3 bases, V lost 6 bases, and 11 bases had no gene match. The CDR3 DNA follows: TGTGCCAGCAGCTTATCGGGGGGTTTAAACTACGAGCAGTACTTC. Translating it yields CASSLSGGLNYEQYF.